A single sample gave rise to the 13 T cell receptor beta chains below, sequenced in a study of regulatory T cells in long-lasting Graves disease. Time point of the sample: newly diagnosed GD, antithyroid drugs for less than 3 months. Isolated PBMC RNA provided the starting material for the TCR library. For TCR beta, libraries came from iRepertoire HTBI primers and Arm-PCR of CDR3 regions. TCRdb used MiXCR to reprocess the multiplex PCR reads, holding one entry per CDR3 protein. The sample holds 580,000 or so distinct CDR3 sequences, about 15% seen once. These same data were also listed under a study on T cells in Graves' hyperthyroidism and ophthalmopathy.

The sample in question was peripheral blood mononuclear cells (PBMCs), obtained at new diagnosis, from a patient treated with antithyroid drugs. These TCRs come from a man between 18 and 29 years old with Graves disease.

The rearrangement links TRBV29-1 to TRBJ1-3; no clear D gene. The germline CDR1 and CDR2 sequences are SQVTM and ANQGSEA. The CDR3 loop spans 13 amino acids. V lost 4 bases and J 0 bases, leaving 7 bases between the germline ends. CDR3 in amino acids: CSVAQDSGNTIYF. CDR3 nucleotide sequence: TGCAGCGTTGCCCAGGACTCTGGAAACACCATATATTTT.

This clonotype has ten or more counts. This chain joins TRBV20-1 and TRBJ2-7, with TRBD2 identical over 11 bases. Germline values: CDR1 DFQATT, CDR2 SNEGSKA (reference sequence). Trimming cost V 4 bases and J 3 bases; bases outside gene matches: 5. This CDR3 spans 14 amino acids. DNA for the CDR3: TGCAGTGCTACAGGACTAGCGGGTCACTACGAGCAGTACTTC. This translates into CSATGLAGHYEQYF.

The rearrangement joins TRBV18 to TRBJ1-3; a weak D match, TRBD1 (6 bases). Germline V gene lookup returns CDR1 KGHSH and CDR2 LQKENI. V lost 2 bases to trimming and J lost 0 bases, with 11 bases between them. The CDR3 sequence is 16 residues long. CDR3: CASSPTGPFSGNTIYF. In DNA form, the CDR3 reads TGTGCCAGCTCACCAACAGGGCCGTTCTCTGGAAACACCATATATTTT. Using reference TRBV18 and TRBJ1-3 for the parts outside the CDR3, the full variable domain is NAGVMQNPRHLVRRRGQEARLRCSPMKGHSHVYWYRQLPEEGLKFMVYLQKENIIDESGMPKERFSAEFPKEGPSILRIQQVVRGDSAAYFCASSPTGPFSGNTIYFGEGSWLTVV.

The J gene is TRBJ1-4, the V gene TRBV7-9, with a tentative D call TRBD1 (6 bases). Germline lookup yields CDR1 SEHNR and CDR2 FQNEAQ (reference sequence). The CDR3 length is 17 residues. The ends were cut back, 4 bases at V and 0 bases at J, with 15 bases in the middle. CDR3 loop: CASSSRQAGSTNEKLFF. The CDR3 coding sequence is TGTGCCAGCAGCTCGCGACAGGCTGGGTCAACTAATGAAAAACTGTTTTTT.

This clonotype occurred a few times. The genes are TRBV6-4 and TRBJ2-3; 11 nucleotides align to TRBD2. Germline CDR1 is MRHNA and CDR2 is SNTAGT. Trimming cost V 4 bases and J 5 bases; bases outside gene matches: 5. CDR3 length: 15 residues. The CDR3 DNA is TGTGCCAGCAGTGCGACTAGCGGGACGGGAGATACGCAGTATTTT. Amino acids: CASSATSGTGDTQYF.

This chain links TRBV6-1 with TRBJ1-5; 7 nucleotides match TRBD1. The CDR3 totals 15 residues. J gave up 7 bases and V 6 bases, and 12 bases lay outside the gene matches. Germline V gene data show CDR1 as MNHNS and CDR2 as SASEGT. CDR3 residues: CASRPGTVGSQPQHF. The CDR3 region has the DNA TGTGCCAGCAGGCCCGGGACAGTGGGGTCCCAGCCCCAGCATTTT.

The rearrangement links TRBV30 to TRBJ2-3, with D possibly being TRBD1 (5 bases). Trimming shortened V by 1 base and J by 4 bases, and 9 bases separated the two germline ends. The germline V gene encodes CDR1 GTSNPN and CDR2 SVGIG (reference sequence). This CDR3 spans 13 amino acids. The CDR3 DNA is TGTGCCTGGAGTGGACAGTCAGCAGATACGCAGTATTTT. Translating it yields CAWSGQSADTQYF.

This clonotype has just a few counts. J is TRBJ2-2 and V is TRBV2; the D is unclear. The V gene lost 4 bases and the J gene lost 4 bases, with 7 bases spanning the gap. CDR3 length: 13 residues. CDR1 is SNHLY and CDR2 is FYNNEI in the germline V gene. The CDR3 nucleotides read TGTGCCAGCAGTGCCGGGTTCACCGGGGAGCTGTTTTTT. It codes for CASSAGFTGELFF.

This clonotype was recorded many times. The chain couples TRBV27 to TRBJ2-5; 11 bases fit TRBD1. V lost 3 bases to trimming and J lost 5 bases; unmatched junction nucleotides: 8. The CDR3 totals 16 residues. CDR1 MNHEY and CDR2 SMNVEV come from the germline V gene (reference sequence). CDR3 bases: TGTGCCAGCAGTTTGGGGACAGGGGGATCTAGTGAGACCCAGTACTTC. Protein sequence: CASSLGTGGSSETQYF.

The sample holds many counts of this clonotype. This chain joins TRBV2 and TRBJ1-1; D remains unclear. Germline V gene data show CDR1 as SNHLY and CDR2 as FYNNEI. V was clipped by 2 bases and J by 0 bases, with 10 bases between them. This CDR3 is built from 15 residues. Here the CDR3 reads CASSESGQVNTEAFF. The CDR3 DNA reads TGTGCCAGCAGTGAATCTGGGCAGGTGAACACTGAAGCTTTCTTT. Full variable domain (remainder filled in from reference TRBV2 and TRBJ1-1): EPEVTQTPSHQVTQMGQEVILRCVPISNHLYFYWYRQILGQKVEFLVSFYNNEISEKSEIFDDQFSVERPDGSNFTLKIRSTKLEDSAMYFCASSESGQVNTEAFFGQGTRLTVV.

This clonotype was observed at least ten times. The rearrangement links TRBV12-3 or TRBV12-4 to TRBJ1-2, with TRBD1 identical over 9 bases. V shed 4 bases and J 7 bases; nucleotides not matched to a gene: 19. The CDR3 runs 18 residues. CDR3 in DNA: TGTGCCAGCAGTTCGAGACGACCAGGGACAGGGACTTGGGGTGGCTACACCTTC. It yields the protein CASSSRRPGTGTWGGYTF.

This clonotype was seen a handful of times. V is TRBV19 and J is TRBJ2-7; D gene ambiguous. The CDR3 consists of 15 residues. CDR1 and CDR2 (germline): LNHDA, SQIVND (reference sequence). V was shortened by 2 bases and J by 0 bases, with 11 bases between the two germline ends. The CDR3 is CASSIRQANSYEQYF. CDR3 DNA: TGTGCCAGTAGTATACGGCAGGCCAACTCCTACGAGCAGTACTTC.

This clonotype has at least ten counts. V usage is TRBV5-1 and J usage is TRBJ1-1; D gene uncertain. Per the germline V gene, CDR1 is SGHRS and CDR2 is YFSETQ. Trimming shortened V by 6 bases and J by 7 bases, and 4 bases separated the two germline ends. The CDR3 consists of 9 residues. This chain's CDR3 is CASTNEAFF. The CDR3 bases are TGCGCCAGCACAAATGAAGCTTTCTTT. Full variable domain (missing parts from reference TRBV5-1 and TRBJ1-1): KAGVTQTPRYLIKTRGQQVTLSCSPISGHRSVSWYQQTPGQGLQFLFEYFSETQRNKGNFPGRFSGRQFSNSRSEMNVSTLELGDSALYLCASTNEAFFGQGTRLTVV.